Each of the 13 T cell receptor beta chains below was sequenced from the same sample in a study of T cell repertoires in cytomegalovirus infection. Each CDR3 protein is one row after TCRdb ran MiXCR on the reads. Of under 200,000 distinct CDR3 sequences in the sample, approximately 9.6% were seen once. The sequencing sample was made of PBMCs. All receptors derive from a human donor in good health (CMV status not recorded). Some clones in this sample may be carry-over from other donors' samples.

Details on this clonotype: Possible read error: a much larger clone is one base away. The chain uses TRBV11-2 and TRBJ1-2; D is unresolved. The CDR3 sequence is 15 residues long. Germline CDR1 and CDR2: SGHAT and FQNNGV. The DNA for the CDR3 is TGTGCCAGCAGCTATCGTCCCGACAATAACTATGGCTACAACTTC. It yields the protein CASSYRPDNNYGYNF.

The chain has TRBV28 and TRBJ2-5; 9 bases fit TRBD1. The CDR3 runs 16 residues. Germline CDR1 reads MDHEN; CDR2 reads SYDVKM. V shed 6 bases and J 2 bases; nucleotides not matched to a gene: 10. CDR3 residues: CASSRGDRGFQETQYF. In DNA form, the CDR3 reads TGTGCCAGCAGCAGGGGAGACAGGGGGTTTCAAGAGACCCAGTACTTC.

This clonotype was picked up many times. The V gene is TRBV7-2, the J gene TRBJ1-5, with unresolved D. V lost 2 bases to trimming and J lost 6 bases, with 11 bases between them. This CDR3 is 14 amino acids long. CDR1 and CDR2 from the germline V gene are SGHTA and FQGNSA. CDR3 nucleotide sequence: TGTGCCAGCAGCTTATTAGTGGGAGGTCAGCCCCAGCATTTT. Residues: CASSLLVGGQPQHF.

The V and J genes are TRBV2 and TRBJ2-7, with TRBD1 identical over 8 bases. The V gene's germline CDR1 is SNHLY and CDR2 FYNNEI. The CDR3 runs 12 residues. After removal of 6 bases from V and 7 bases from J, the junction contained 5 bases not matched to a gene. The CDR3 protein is CASRGQGREQYF. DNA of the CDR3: TGTGCCAGCAGAGGACAGGGTCGGGAGCAGTACTTC.

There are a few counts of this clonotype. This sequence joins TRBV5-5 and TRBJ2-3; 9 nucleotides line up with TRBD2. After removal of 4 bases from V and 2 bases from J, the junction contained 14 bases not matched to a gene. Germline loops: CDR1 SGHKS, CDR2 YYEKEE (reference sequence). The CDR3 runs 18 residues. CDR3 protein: CASSGRGGTSRFTDTQYF. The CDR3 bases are TGTGCCAGCAGCGGTAGGGGCGGGACTAGCCGATTCACAGATACGCAGTATTTT.

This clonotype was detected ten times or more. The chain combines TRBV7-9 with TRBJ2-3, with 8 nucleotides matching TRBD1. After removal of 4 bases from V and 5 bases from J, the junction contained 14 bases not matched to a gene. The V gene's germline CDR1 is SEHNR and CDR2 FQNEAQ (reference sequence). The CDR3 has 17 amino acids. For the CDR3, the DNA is TGTGCCAGCAGCTCAGATAGACAGGGGACGCTTGGAGATACGCAGTATTTT. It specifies CASSSDRQGTLGDTQYF.

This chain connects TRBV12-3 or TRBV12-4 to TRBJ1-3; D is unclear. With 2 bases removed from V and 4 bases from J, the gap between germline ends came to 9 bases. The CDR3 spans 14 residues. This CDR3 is CASSLSGSGNTIYF. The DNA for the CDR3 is TGTGCCAGCAGTTTAAGCGGGTCCGGAAACACCATATATTTT.

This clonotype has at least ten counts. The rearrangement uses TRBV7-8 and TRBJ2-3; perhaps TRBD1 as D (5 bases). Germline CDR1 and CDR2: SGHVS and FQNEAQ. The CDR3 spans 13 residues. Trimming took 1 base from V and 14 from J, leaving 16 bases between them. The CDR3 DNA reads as TGTGCCAGCAGCTTAGTCATGCAGGGCGAGCTGTATTTT. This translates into CASSLVMQGELYF.

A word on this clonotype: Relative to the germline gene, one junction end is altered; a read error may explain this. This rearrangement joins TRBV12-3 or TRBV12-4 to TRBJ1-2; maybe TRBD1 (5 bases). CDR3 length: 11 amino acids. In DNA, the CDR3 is TGTGCCAGCAGCTCCTTACCCGGGGCCCGATTC. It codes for CASSSLPGARF.

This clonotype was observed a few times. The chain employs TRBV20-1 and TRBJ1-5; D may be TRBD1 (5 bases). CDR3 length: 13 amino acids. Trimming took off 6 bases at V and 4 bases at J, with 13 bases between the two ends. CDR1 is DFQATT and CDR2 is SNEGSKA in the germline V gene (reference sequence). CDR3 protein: CSAKAGINQPQHF. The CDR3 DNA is TGCAGTGCAAAAGCAGGGATAAATCAGCCCCAGCATTTT.

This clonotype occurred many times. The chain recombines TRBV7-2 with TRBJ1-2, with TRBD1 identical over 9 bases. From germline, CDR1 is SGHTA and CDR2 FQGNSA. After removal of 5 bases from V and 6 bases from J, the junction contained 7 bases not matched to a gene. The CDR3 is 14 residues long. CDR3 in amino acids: CASSPLQGANGYTF. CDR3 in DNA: TGTGCCAGCAGCCCCTTACAGGGGGCGAATGGCTACACCTTC.

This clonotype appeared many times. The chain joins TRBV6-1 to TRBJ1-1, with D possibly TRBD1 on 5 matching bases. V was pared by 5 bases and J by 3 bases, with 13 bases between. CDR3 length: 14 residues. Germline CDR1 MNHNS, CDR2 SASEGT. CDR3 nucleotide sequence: TGTGCCAGCAGTTCGCAGGGAGGGTACACTGAAGCTTTCTTT. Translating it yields CASSSQGGYTEAFF.

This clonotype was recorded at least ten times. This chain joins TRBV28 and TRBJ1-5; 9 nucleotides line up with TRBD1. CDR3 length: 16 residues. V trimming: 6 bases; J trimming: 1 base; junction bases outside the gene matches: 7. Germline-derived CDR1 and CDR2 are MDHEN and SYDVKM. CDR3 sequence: CASSPHGQGSNQPQHF. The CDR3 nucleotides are TGTGCCAGCAGCCCCCACGGACAGGGGAGCAATCAGCCCCAGCATTTT.